The clone carrying this T cell receptor beta chain has only a few counts. What it binds is unknown. The sample is drawn from a study of CD8 T cells in ankylosing spondylitis. Points from the study as a whole: Reportedly, matched ankylosing spondylitis synovial fluid was significantly enriched for disease-linked clones. Ankylosing spondylitis blood appeared to be characterized by a TCR beta motif of several highly homologous variants. Relatively rare in peripheral blood, disease-linked clones were also CD8+.

Making the TCR beta libraries involved quantitative 5'-RACE with molecular barcodes. MiXCR was run by TCRdb on the 5' RACE reads, yielding one entry per CDR3 protein. The sample records some 130,000 distinct CDR3 sequences, approximately 9.7% being singletons. The germline V gene has CDR1 LGHNA and CDR2 YSLEER. This CDR3 comprises 16 residues. The V gene lost 0 bases and the J gene lost 14 bases, with 20 bases spanning the gap. This TCR was sampled from a male donor with ankylosing spondylitis or in good health (not recorded which). The sequenced material came from blood, either unsorted or a sorted T cell fraction (not recorded which). The chain is built from TRBV4-3 and TRBJ1-6; D perhaps matches TRBD1 (5 bases). CDR3 region: CASSQEALTPGGTLHF. The CDR3 DNA is TGCGCCAGCAGCCAAGAGGCGCTCACACCTGGGGGGACCCTCCACTTT.